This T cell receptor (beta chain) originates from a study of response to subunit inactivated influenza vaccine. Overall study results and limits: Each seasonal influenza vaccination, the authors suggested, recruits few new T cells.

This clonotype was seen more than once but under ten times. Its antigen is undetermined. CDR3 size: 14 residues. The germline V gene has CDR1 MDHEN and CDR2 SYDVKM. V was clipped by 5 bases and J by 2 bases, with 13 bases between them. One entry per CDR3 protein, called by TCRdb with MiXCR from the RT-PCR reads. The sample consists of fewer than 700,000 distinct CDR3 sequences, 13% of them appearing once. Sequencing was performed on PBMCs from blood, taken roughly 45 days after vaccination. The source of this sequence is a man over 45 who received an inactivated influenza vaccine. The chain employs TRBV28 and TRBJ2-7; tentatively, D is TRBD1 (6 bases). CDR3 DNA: TGTGCCAGCAGTCCCGGGACAAAGCCCTACGAGCAGTACTTC. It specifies CASSPGTKPYEQYF.